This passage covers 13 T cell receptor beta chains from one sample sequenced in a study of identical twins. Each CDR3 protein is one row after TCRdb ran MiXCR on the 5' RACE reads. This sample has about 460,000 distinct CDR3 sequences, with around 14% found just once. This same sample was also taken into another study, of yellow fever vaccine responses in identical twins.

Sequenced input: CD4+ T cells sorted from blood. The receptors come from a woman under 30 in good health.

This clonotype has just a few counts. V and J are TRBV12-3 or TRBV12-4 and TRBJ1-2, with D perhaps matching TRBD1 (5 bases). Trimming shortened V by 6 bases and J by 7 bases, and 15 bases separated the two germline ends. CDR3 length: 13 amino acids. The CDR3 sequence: CASSEGLTSGYTF. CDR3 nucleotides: TGTGCCAGCAGCGAGGGGTTGACGAGTGGCTACACCTTC.

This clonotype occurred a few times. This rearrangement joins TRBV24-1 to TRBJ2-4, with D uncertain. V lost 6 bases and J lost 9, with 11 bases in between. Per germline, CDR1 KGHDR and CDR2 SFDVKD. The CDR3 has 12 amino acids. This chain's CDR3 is CATSSWAGIQYF. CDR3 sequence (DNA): TGTGCCACCAGTTCCTGGGCAGGCATTCAGTACTTC.

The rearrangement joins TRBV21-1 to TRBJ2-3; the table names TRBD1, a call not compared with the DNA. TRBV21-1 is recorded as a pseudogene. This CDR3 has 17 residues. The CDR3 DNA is TGTGCCAGCAGCAAAGGGAGGACAGGGGAAGACACAGATACGCAGTATTTT. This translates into CASSKGRTGEDTDTQYF.

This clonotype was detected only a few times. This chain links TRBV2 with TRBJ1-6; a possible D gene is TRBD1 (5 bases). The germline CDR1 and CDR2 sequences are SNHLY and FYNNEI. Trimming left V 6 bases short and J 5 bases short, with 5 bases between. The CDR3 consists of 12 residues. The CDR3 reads CASRTDNSPLHF. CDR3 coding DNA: TGTGCCAGCAGGACAGATAATTCACCCCTCCACTTT.

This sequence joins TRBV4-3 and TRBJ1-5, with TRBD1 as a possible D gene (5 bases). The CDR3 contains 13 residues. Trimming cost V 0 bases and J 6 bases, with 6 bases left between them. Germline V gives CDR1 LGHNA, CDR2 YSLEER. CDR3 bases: TGCGCCAGCAGCCAAGAGGGGGTTCAGCCCCAGCATTTT. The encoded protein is CASSQEGVQPQHF.

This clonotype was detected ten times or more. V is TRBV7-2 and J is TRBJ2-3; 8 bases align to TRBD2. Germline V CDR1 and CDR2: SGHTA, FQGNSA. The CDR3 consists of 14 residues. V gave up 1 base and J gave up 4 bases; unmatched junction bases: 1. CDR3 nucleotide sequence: TGTGCCAGCAGCTTAGACGGGGGGGCAGATACGCAGTATTTT. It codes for CASSLDGGADTQYF. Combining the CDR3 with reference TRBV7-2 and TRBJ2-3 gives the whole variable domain GAGVSQSPSNKVTEKGKDVELRCDPISGHTALYWYRQSLGQGLEFLIYFQGNSAPDKSGLPSDRFSAERTGGSVSTLTIQRTQQEDSAVYLCASSLDGGADTQYFGPGTRLTVL.

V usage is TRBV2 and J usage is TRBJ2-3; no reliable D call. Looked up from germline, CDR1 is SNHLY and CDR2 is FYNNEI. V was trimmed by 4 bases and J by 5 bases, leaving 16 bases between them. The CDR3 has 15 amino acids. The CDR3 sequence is CASSASTSVLDTQYF. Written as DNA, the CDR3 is TGTGCCAGCAGTGCAAGTACGAGCGTTTTAGATACGCAGTATTTT.

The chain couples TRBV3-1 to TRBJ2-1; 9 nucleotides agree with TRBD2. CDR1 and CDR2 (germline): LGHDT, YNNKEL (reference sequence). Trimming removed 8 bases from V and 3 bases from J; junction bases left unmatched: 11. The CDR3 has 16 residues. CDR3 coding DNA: TGTGCCAGCGGCAAGTTGATAGCGGGGGTCTACAATGAGCAGTTCTTC. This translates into CASGKLIAGVYNEQFF.

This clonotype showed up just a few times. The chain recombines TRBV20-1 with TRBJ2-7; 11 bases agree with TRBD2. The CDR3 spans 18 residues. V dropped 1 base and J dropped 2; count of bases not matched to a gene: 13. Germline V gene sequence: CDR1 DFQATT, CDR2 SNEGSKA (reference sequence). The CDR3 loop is CSARALLAGVKGTYEQYF. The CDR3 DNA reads TGCAGTGCTAGAGCCCTACTAGCGGGAGTAAAAGGAACCTACGAGCAGTACTTC.

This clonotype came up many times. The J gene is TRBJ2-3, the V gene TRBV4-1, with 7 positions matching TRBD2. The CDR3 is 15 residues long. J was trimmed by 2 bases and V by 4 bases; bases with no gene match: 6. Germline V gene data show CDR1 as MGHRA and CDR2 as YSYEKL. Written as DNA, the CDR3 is TGCGCCAGCAGCCTCTTACTAGCGCCCACAGATACGCAGTATTTT. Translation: CASSLLLAPTDTQYF.

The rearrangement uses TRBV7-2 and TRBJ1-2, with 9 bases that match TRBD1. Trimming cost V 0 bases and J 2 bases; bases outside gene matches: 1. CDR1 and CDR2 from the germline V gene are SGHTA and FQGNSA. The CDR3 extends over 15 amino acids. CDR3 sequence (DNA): TGTGCCAGCAGCTTAGCGGGGACAGGGAACTATGGCTACACCTTC. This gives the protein CASSLAGTGNYGYTF.

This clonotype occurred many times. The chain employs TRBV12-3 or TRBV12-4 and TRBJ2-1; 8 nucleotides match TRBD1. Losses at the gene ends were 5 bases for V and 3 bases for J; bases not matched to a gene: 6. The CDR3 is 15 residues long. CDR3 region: CASSPQTGVYNEQFF. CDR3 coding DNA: TGTGCCAGCAGTCCCCAGACAGGGGTCTACAATGAGCAGTTCTTC.

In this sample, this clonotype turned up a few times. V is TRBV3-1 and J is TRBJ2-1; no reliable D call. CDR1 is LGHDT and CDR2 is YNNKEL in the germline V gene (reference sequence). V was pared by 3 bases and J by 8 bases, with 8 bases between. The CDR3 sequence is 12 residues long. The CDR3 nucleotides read TGTGCCAGCAGCCATGAAGCTTATGAGCAGTTCTTC. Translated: CASSHEAYEQFF.